This T cell receptor beta chain was identified during a study of Graves' ophthalmopathy and Graves' hyperthyroidism. The CDR3 covers 13 residues. Germline V lookup: CDR1 SNHLY, CDR2 FYNNEI. J gave up 5 bases and V 1 base, and 2 bases lay outside the gene matches. RNA transcripts provided the template for amplifying TCR beta CDR3 regions. Amplification began with first-round RT-PCR using HTBI primers, then second-round multiplex PCR was performed. TCRdb re-called the multiplex PCR reads with MiXCR, one entry per CDR3 protein. The repertoire has some 240,000 distinct CDR3 sequences, around 50% of them found once; the top ten carry about 45%.

The V gene is TRBV2, the J gene TRBJ2-7; TRBD1 aligns across 7 bases. The sequence derives from an adult man with Graves' ophthalmopathy. Sample: peripheral blood. The CDR3 region has the DNA TGTGCCAGCAGTGAAGGACAGGGTAACGAGCAGTACTTC. Protein sequence: CASSEGQGNEQYF.